This T cell receptor beta chain was captured in a study of T-cell memory formation after mild COVID-19. Across the whole study: Among the donors, TCR clusters were largely specific to each donor.

TCRdb re-derived calls from the 5' RACE reads in MiXCR, one entry per CDR3 protein. Seen here are 530,000 or so distinct CDR3 sequences, around a sixth observed once, and the top ten hold 8.1%. The CDR3 has 12 residues. V shed 8 bases and J shed 6 bases, with 11 bases lying between them. Germline V gene sequence: CDR1 ENHRY, CDR2 SYGVKD. This clonotype was seen a handful of times. Its antigen is unidentified. General study findings and limits: Chiefly within CM and EM were the contracting CD4+ clones; CD8+ ones were within EMRA. The pre-infection memory compartment contained some responding clones, suggesting cross-reactive memory joined.

The sequenced material came from PBMCs or a T cell subset sorted from them (not recorded which). This sequence joins TRBV10-3 and TRBJ1-5; a possible D gene is TRBD1 (5 bases). The clonotype comes from an adult woman who had mild COVID-19 (a few samples of this study predate the infection). Cell type and time point are not known. The DNA for the CDR3 is TGTGCCATCTCGACAGAGAGTCAGCCCCAGCATTTT. It codes for CAISTESQPQHF.